The text below deals with one T cell receptor beta chain. What it recognizes is unknown. The entry originates in a study of T cell responses to AZD1222 COVID-19 vaccine. Looking at the study overall: Second-dose schedules of about 4 or about 12 weeks were combined.

Study-level points and caveats: Vaccination with two AZD1222 doses was followed by a rise in Spike-specific TCR breadth and depth. Repertoires in all cases were sampled only once the peak T cell response had passed.

The method was immunoSEQ multiplex PCR; TCRdb's version includes in-frame clones alone and lacks a portion of them. Of 130,000 or so clones in the sample, about 93% were seen once. The CDR3 sequence is 11 residues long. Sequences were derived from peripheral blood, sampled on day 0 of AZD1222 vaccination. The sequence came from an adult in good health. The chain recombines TRBV21-1 with TRBJ2-1; TRBD2, the table's D call, lacks a check against the DNA. TRBV21-1 constitutes a pseudogene. As DNA, the CDR3 is TGTGCCAGCAGCAAAACTTGCGAGCAGTTCTTC. Its translation: CASSKTCEQFF.